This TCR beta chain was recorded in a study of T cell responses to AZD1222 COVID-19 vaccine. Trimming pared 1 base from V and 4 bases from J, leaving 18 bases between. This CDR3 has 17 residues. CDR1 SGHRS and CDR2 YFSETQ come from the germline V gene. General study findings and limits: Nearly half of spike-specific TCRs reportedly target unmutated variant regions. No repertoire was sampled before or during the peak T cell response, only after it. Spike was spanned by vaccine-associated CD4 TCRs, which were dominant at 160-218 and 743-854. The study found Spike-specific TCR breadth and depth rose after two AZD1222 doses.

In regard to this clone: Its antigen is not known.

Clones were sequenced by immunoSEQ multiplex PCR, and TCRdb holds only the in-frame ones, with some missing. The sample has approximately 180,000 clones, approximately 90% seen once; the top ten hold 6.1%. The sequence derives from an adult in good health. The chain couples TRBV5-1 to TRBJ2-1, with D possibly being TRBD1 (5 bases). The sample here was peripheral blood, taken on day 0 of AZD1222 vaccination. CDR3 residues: CASSLTTRLGRYNEQFF. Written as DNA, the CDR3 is TGCGCCAGCAGCTTGACGACTCGTCTGGGGCGTTACAATGAGCAGTTCTTC.